These 26 T cell receptor beta chains were all obtained from the same sample, sequenced in a study of blood T cell repertoires in COVID-19. Sequencing used immunoSEQ multiplex PCR; TCRdb keeps in-frame clones, though not all of them. The repertoire holds 150,000 or so clones, about four fifths seen once, with less than 4% in the top ten. Material: PBMCs or T cells enriched from blood (not recorded which). The receptors were gathered from a woman aged 60-75 years who had recovered from COVID-19.

This clone appeared once. The gene calls are TRBV6-6 and TRBJ1-1; possible D gene TRBD1, 6 bases. Trimming stripped 6 bases from V and 4 bases from J, with 12 bases between. Germline V CDR1 and CDR2: MNHNY, SVGAGI (reference sequence). This CDR3 spans 13 amino acids. The CDR3 spells CASRGGQLTEAFF. CDR3 bases: TGTGCCAGCAGGGGCGGACAGCTCACTGAAGCTTTCTTT.

The CDR3 sequence is CSVEGDRGVAGNTIYF. The DNA for the CDR3 is TGCAGCGTTGAGGGGGACAGGGGAGTCGCTGGAAACACCATATATTTT. The chain joins TRBV29-1 to TRBJ1-3; 10 bases match TRBD1. Germline V gene data show CDR1 as SQVTM and CDR2 as ANQGSEA. The CDR3 covers 16 residues. The V gene end was trimmed by 3 bases and the J gene end by 2 bases; junction bases not matched to a gene: 7.

The chain is built from TRBV6-5 and TRBJ1-2; 10 positions match TRBD1. The V and J ends lost 6 bases and 5 bases, in that order; junction bases with no gene match: 3. The CDR3 totals 13 residues. The germline V gene has CDR1 MNHEY and CDR2 SVGAGI. CDR3 loop: CASRLGQGYGYTF. The DNA for the CDR3 is TGTGCCAGCAGATTGGGACAGGGGTATGGCTACACCTTC.

V usage is TRBV18 and J usage is TRBJ2-5, with TRBD1 matching over 10 bases. Germline V gene data show CDR1 as KGHSH and CDR2 as LQKENI. Trimming removed 3 bases from V and 2 bases from J; junction bases left unmatched: 6. The CDR3 covers 16 residues. The CDR3 here is CASSPRDRGVQETQYF. CDR3 bases: TGTGCCAGCTCACCCCGGGACAGGGGTGTACAAGAGACCCAGTACTTC.

The DNA for the CDR3 is TGTGCCAGCGTCGGACAGGGCTTGAGGACTGAAGCTTTCTTT. Translated: CASVGQGLRTEAFF. This chain joins TRBV2 and TRBJ1-1; TRBD1 matches 8 bases. J lost 5 bases, V lost 8 bases, and 10 bases had no gene match. There are 14 residues in the CDR3. CDR1 and CDR2 from the germline V gene are SNHLY and FYNNEI.

CDR3 sequence (DNA): TGTGCCAGCTCACCGGGGGCGGGCGATTACGGCTACACCTTC. It specifies CASSPGAGDYGYTF. The chain is built from TRBV18 and TRBJ1-2; a possible D gene is TRBD1 (6 bases). Germline V gene sequence: CDR1 KGHSH, CDR2 LQKENI. V was shortened by 3 bases and J by 8 bases, with 16 bases between the two germline ends. The CDR3 spans 14 residues. The whole variable domain, remainder taken from reference TRBV18 and TRBJ1-2, is NAGVMQNPRHLVRRRGQEARLRCSPMKGHSHVYWYRQLPEEGLKFMVYLQKENIIDESGMPKERFSAEFPKEGPSILRIQQVVRGDSAAYFCASSPGAGDYGYTFGSGTRLTVV.

The rearrangement links TRBV5-1 to TRBJ1-5, with no clear D. There are 13 residues in the CDR3. From germline, CDR1 is SGHRS and CDR2 YFSETQ. The V gene lost 2 bases and the J gene lost 5 bases, with 8 bases spanning the gap. CDR3 DNA sequence: TGCGCCAGCAGCTTTACTGTAGATCAGCCCCAGCATTTT. Encoded protein: CASSFTVDQPQHF.

The rearrangement links TRBV21-1 to TRBJ2-7; the table's D call of TRBD1 was not tested on the DNA. TRBV21-1 has pseudogene status. There are 14 residues in the CDR3. CDR3 sequence (DNA): TGTGCCGGCGGGCCGGGACAGACGTTCTACGAGCAGTACTTC. Translation gives CAGGPGQTFYEQYF.

The table lists this clone with a count of one. The chain combines TRBV4-1 with TRBJ1-2; D remains unclear. The germline gives CDR1 MGHRA, CDR2 YSYEKL. V was clipped by 0 bases and J by 1 base, with 9 bases between them. This CDR3 contains 15 residues. CDR3 bases: TGCGCCAGCAGCCAAGATCCCCGGAGTAACTATGGCTACACCTTC. Translated: CASSQDPRSNYGYTF.

This clone showed up just a few times. V usage is TRBV4-2 and J usage is TRBJ2-3; D may be TRBD2 (7 bases). CDR1 LGHNA and CDR2 YNFKEQ come from the germline V gene. Trimming removed 0 bases from V and 4 bases from J, with 11 bases in between. CDR3 length equals 15 residues. CDR3 DNA sequence: TGTGCCAGCAGCCAAGATGGAGGGGGGGCAGATACGCAGTATTTT. Amino acid sequence: CASSQDGGGADTQYF.

This clone was picked up one time. J is TRBJ2-5 and V is TRBV5-1; 8 bases match TRBD2. Germline V gene sequence: CDR1 SGHRS, CDR2 YFSETQ. The CDR3 runs to 15 residues. Trimming at V came to 2 bases and at J to 2 bases, leaving 5 bases not matched to a gene. This CDR3 is CASSFLAGPQETQYF. CDR3 bases: TGCGCCAGCAGCTTCTTAGCGGGGCCACAAGAGACCCAGTACTTC.

The rearrangement links TRBV20-1 to TRBJ1-1; D not certain. V lost 3 bases to trimming and J lost 0 bases, with 8 bases between them. The CDR3 consists of 13 residues. Germline values: CDR1 DFQATT, CDR2 SNEGSKA (reference sequence). DNA of the CDR3: TGCAGTGCTAGTTCAGGAATGAACACTGAAGCTTTCTTT. It yields the protein CSASSGMNTEAFF.

This clone was counted between two and nine times. V is TRBV5-6 and J is TRBJ1-2; D is possibly TRBD1 (5 bases). The CDR3 loop spans 13 amino acids. CDR1 is SGHDT, CDR2 YYEEEE, per germline. V shed 2 bases and J shed 6 bases, with 11 bases lying between them. CDR3 in DNA: TGTGCCAGCAGCTTTTCCAGGGTTGATGGCTACACCTTC. Translation: CASSFSRVDGYTF.

This chain joins TRBV5-1 and TRBJ1-2; 10 nucleotides match TRBD1. With V trimmed by 3 bases and J by 0 bases, 11 bases remained unmatched. Germline CDR1 SGHRS, CDR2 YFSETQ. The CDR3 runs 18 residues. CDR3 region: CASSWATGGLTANYGYTF. The CDR3, as DNA: TGCGCCAGCAGCTGGGCGACAGGGGGCCTTACAGCTAACTATGGCTACACCTTC.

V gene TRBV7-9 combines with J gene TRBJ2-4; D might be TRBD2 (7 bases). V was shortened by 5 bases and J by 0 bases, with 17 bases between the two germline ends. The CDR3 loop spans 17 amino acids. Per the germline V gene, CDR1 is SEHNR and CDR2 is FQNEAQ (reference sequence). This chain's CDR3 is CASSHLGAGAAKNIQYF. The CDR3 DNA reads TGTGCCAGCAGCCATCTGGGCGCGGGGGCAGCCAAAAACATTCAGTACTTC.

V gene TRBV7-2 combines with J gene TRBJ2-3; no reliable D call. V was pared by 8 bases and J by 0 bases, with 15 bases between. The CDR3 consists of 15 residues. Germline V gene lookup returns CDR1 SGHTA and CDR2 FQGNSA. CDR3 coding DNA: TGTGCCAGCGCAATTAGCAGCCCAAGCACAGATACGCAGTATTTT. Translation gives CASAISSPSTDTQYF.

This rearrangement joins TRBV4-1 to TRBJ2-7; a weak D match, TRBD2 (6 bases). CDR1 MGHRA and CDR2 YSYEKL come from the germline V gene. V was pared by 3 bases and J by 3 bases, with 12 bases between. The CDR3 length is 14 residues. CDR3 coding DNA: TGCGCCAGCAGCCACCCGGGACTTAACTACGAGCAGTACTTC. It is translated as CASSHPGLNYEQYF.

This rearrangement joins TRBV6-5 to TRBJ2-7, with D maybe TRBD2 (5 bases). The V gene's germline CDR1 is MNHEY and CDR2 SVGAGI. V was trimmed by 0 bases and J by 3 bases, leaving 9 bases between them. The CDR3 runs 14 residues. CDR3 coding DNA: TGTGCCAGCAGTTACTCCGGGGTAGGCTACGAGCAGTACTTC. It codes for CASSYSGVGYEQYF.

CDR3 sequence: CASSLLTAYNEQFF. The DNA for the CDR3 is TGTGCCAGCAGTTTATTAACAGCCTACAATGAGCAGTTCTTC. J is TRBJ2-1 and V is TRBV27; no clear D gene. The CDR3 runs 14 residues. Germline CDR1 and CDR2: MNHEY and SMNVEV (reference sequence). The V and J ends lost 1 base and 2 bases respectively, with 6 bases between them.

This chain links TRBV24-1 with TRBJ1-3; possible D gene TRBD1, 6 bases. The CDR3 length is 14 residues. Germline CDR1 reads KGHDR; CDR2 reads SFDVKD. With 4 bases removed from V and 4 bases from J, the gap between germline ends came to 10 bases. CDR3 sequence reads: CATSDRGSGNTIYF. The CDR3 coding sequence is TGTGCCACCAGTGACAGGGGATCAGGAAACACCATATATTTT.

Here the CDR3 reads CASSPLGTSSNQPQHF. CDR3 DNA: TGTGCCAGTAGTCCATTAGGGACATCTAGCAATCAGCCCCAGCATTTT. The chain combines TRBV19 with TRBJ1-5, with TRBD1 as a possible D gene (6 bases). The CDR3 spans 16 residues. The V end was cut by 5 bases, the J end by 0 bases, with 14 bases between. The germline V gene has CDR1 LNHDA and CDR2 SQIVND (reference sequence).

This clone was seen many times. The chain carries TRBV21-1 and TRBJ1-5; TRBD1, the D gene given by the table, was not confirmed from the DNA. TRBV21-1 is assigned pseudogene status. The CDR3 has 15 amino acids. Written as DNA, the CDR3 is TGTGCCAGCAGCCCACCGTCAGTTAGCAATCAGCCCCAGCATTTT. Translated, it gives CASSPPSVSNQPQHF.

The rearrangement uses TRBV3-1 (or the pseudogene TRBV3-2) and TRBJ1-1; TRBD1 matches 9 bases. V was clipped by 7 bases and J by 4 bases; unmatched bases: 10. Germline-derived CDR1 and CDR2 are LGHDT and YNNKEL (reference sequence). The CDR3 length is 15 residues. CDR3 sequence reads: CASTGTGTVSTEAFF. Written as DNA, the CDR3 is TGTGCCAGCACCGGGACAGGGACGGTATCCACTGAAGCTTTCTTT.

V and J are TRBV4-1 and TRBJ1-6, with 7 nucleotides matching TRBD1. This CDR3 is 16 amino acids long. Germline lookup yields CDR1 MGHRA and CDR2 YSYEKL. With 4 bases clipped from V and 3 bases from J, the junction kept 6 bases outside the gene matches. CDR3 loop: CASSLGTELYNSPLHF. CDR3 in DNA: TGCGCCAGCAGCCTTGGGACAGAGCTCTATAATTCACCCCTCCACTTT.

V is TRBV19 and J is TRBJ1-1, with D perhaps TRBD1 (6 bases). This CDR3 has 12 amino acids. Trimming pared 5 bases from V and 5 bases from J, leaving 9 bases between. CDR1 and CDR2 from the germline V gene are LNHDA and SQIVND (reference sequence). The CDR3 sequence: CASSRQVTEAFF. Written as DNA, the CDR3 is TGTGCCAGTAGTCGACAGGTGACTGAAGCTTTCTTT.

V usage is TRBV24-1 and J usage is TRBJ2-2; 9 nucleotides agree with TRBD2. The CDR3 length is 16 residues. CDR1 and CDR2 (germline): KGHDR, SFDVKD. V lost 5 bases to trimming and J lost 5 bases; unmatched junction nucleotides: 8. In DNA, the CDR3 is TGTGCCACCAGTGCCGTTAGCGGGGGCCCAACCGGGGAGCTGTTTTTT. Encoded protein: CATSAVSGGPTGELFF.